Each of the 17 T cell receptor beta chains below was sequenced from the same sample in a study of response to subunit inactivated influenza vaccine. One entry per CDR3 protein results from TCRdb running MiXCR on the RT-PCR reads. The table lists roughly 460,000 distinct CDR3 sequences, roughly 9.8% of them singletons. Material: PBMCs from blood, obtained about 40 days after vaccination. The source is a man in his forties or fifties who received an inactivated influenza vaccine.

This CDR3 is CRGQAGQNTEAFF. The CDR3 DNA reads as TGCAGGGGACAGGCCGGGCAGAACACTGAAGCTTTCTTT. This chain uses TRBV20-1 with TRBJ1-1; 8 bases agree with TRBD1. The CDR3 contains 13 residues. CDR1 and CDR2 from the germline V gene are DFQATT and SNEGSKA (reference sequence).

This chain joins TRBV6-2 or TRBV6-3 and TRBJ2-1; D unclear. This CDR3 spans 15 amino acids. V was cut by 5 bases and J by 0 bases, with 11 bases left in between. Germline CDR1 reads MNHEY; CDR2 reads SVGEGT. CDR3 DNA: TGTGCCAGCAGTCCACGGAGAACCTCCTACAATGAGCAGTTCTTC. As protein: CASSPRRTSYNEQFF.

This clonotype has a handful of counts. The chain combines TRBV20-1 with TRBJ1-4, with D hard to call. Germline-derived CDR1 and CDR2 are DFQATT and SNEGSKA (reference sequence). V shed 5 bases and J shed 8 bases, with 9 bases lying between them. The CDR3 consists of 11 residues. Written as DNA, the CDR3 is TGCAGTGCTTTTCCGGGGGAAAAACTGTTTTTT. Protein sequence: CSAFPGEKLFF.

At least ten counts were recorded for this clonotype. V is TRBV12-3 or TRBV12-4 and J is TRBJ2-7; TRBD2 matches 9 bases. The CDR3 covers 15 residues. Trimming cost V 1 base and J 3 bases; bases outside gene matches: 4. The CDR3, as DNA: TGTGCCAGCAGTTTAGGGCTAGCGGGAAACTACGAGCAGTACTTC. This gives the protein CASSLGLAGNYEQYF.

The chain is built from TRBV7-2 and TRBJ2-1; 7 positions agree with TRBD1. J was trimmed by 8 bases and V by 5 bases; bases with no gene match: 12. In germline, CDR1 is SGHTA, CDR2 FQGNSA. The CDR3 is 15 residues long. In DNA form, the CDR3 reads TGTGCCAGCAGCCCCTTGAGGGGGCCCGTTGATGAGCAGTTCTTC. This translates into CASSPLRGPVDEQFF.

This clonotype occurred a few times. V gene TRBV4-3 combines with J gene TRBJ1-5; TRBD1 is a possible D gene (6 bases). V lost 1 base to trimming and J lost 1 base, with 11 bases between them. CDR3 length: 16 residues. The germline gives CDR1 LGHNA, CDR2 YSLEER. The CDR3 DNA is TGCGCCAGCAGCCAAGCCCCGGGGGCGAGCAATCAGCCCCAGCATTTT. This translates into CASSQAPGASNQPQHF.

This clonotype was recorded at least ten times. V usage is TRBV29-1 and J usage is TRBJ2-3; D is unclear. This CDR3 has 13 residues. In germline, CDR1 is SQVTM, CDR2 ANQGSEA. V dropped 1 base and J dropped 0 bases, with 5 bases sitting between them. CDR3 amino acids: CSVEGLSTDTQYF. The CDR3 DNA is TGCAGCGTTGAAGGGCTGAGCACAGATACGCAGTATTTT.

This clonotype was seen only a few times. V and J are TRBV28 and TRBJ2-7; 9 bases agree with TRBD1. Trimming at V came to 6 bases and at J to 6 bases, leaving 9 bases not matched to a gene. CDR1 and CDR2 from the germline V gene are MDHEN and SYDVKM. The CDR3 contains 14 residues. DNA of the CDR3: TGTGCCAGCAGGCTGGACAGGGGAATTGCCGAGCAGTACTTC. Amino acids: CASRLDRGIAEQYF.

The V gene is TRBV5-6, the J gene TRBJ2-5; TRBD2 is a possible D gene (5 bases). The CDR3 is 13 amino acids. CDR1 and CDR2 (germline): SGHDT, YYEEEE. V shed 4 bases and J shed 10 bases, with 17 bases lying between them. The CDR3 region is CASSPREFGIQYF. The CDR3 nucleotides read TGTGCCAGCAGCCCTAGAGAATTCGGGATCCAGTACTTC. The full variable domain, in which reference TRBV5-6 and TRBJ2-5 provide the parts outside the CDR3, is DAGVTQSPTHLIKTRGQQVTLRCSPKSGHDTVSWYQQALGQGPQFIFQYYEEEERQRGNFPDRFSGHQFPNYSSELNVNALLLGDSALYLCASSPREFGIQYFGPGTRLLVL.

This clonotype was seen only a few times. This chain uses TRBV20-1 with TRBJ2-3, with TRBD2 identical over 12 bases. The junction had 3 bases not matched to a gene; V was cut back by 4 bases and J by 1 base. Germline-derived CDR1 and CDR2 are DFQATT and SNEGSKA (reference sequence). The CDR3 runs to 15 residues. The CDR3: CSAKASGRGTDTQYF. CDR3 DNA sequence: TGCAGTGCTAAGGCTAGCGGGAGGGGCACAGATACGCAGTATTTT.

The CDR3 here is CASSSKRFSSNEKLFF. CDR3 bases: TGTGCCAGCAGCTCAAAACGGTTTTCATCTAATGAAAAACTGTTTTTT. The V gene is TRBV11-3, the J gene TRBJ1-4; the D is unclear. Germline V gives CDR1 SGHNT, CDR2 YENEEA. Trimming shortened V by 4 bases and J by 3 bases, and 15 bases separated the two germline ends. The CDR3 contains 16 residues.

The rearrangement links TRBV15 to TRBJ1-5; TRBD1 agrees at 11 bases. Trimming removed 0 bases from V and 0 bases from J; junction bases left unmatched: 7. Looked up from germline, CDR1 is LNHNV and CDR2 is YYDKDF (reference sequence). This CDR3 contains 19 residues. Written as DNA, the CDR3 is TGTGCCACCAGCAGAGATTCCCCGGGACAGGGGGATAGCAATCAGCCCCAGCATTTT. Its translation: CATSRDSPGQGDSNQPQHF.

This clonotype has a handful of counts. The chain joins TRBV7-2 to TRBJ2-1; TRBD1 is a possible D gene (6 bases). The CDR3 is 13 residues long. Trimming cost V 5 bases and J 5 bases, with 10 bases left between them. The germline CDR1 and CDR2 sequences are SGHTA and FQGNSA. CDR3 in DNA: TGTGCCAGCAGCCAGGACAGCCACAATGAGCAGTTCTTC. Translating gives CASSQDSHNEQFF. Full variable domain (remainder filled in from reference TRBV7-2 and TRBJ2-1): GAGVSQSPSNKVTEKGKDVELRCDPISGHTALYWYRQSLGQGLEFLIYFQGNSAPDKSGLPSDRFSAERTGGSVSTLTIQRTQQEDSAVYLCASSQDSHNEQFFGPGTRLTVL.

The chain is built from TRBV20-1 and TRBJ2-1, with 8 positions matching TRBD2. V was pared by 6 bases and J by 7 bases, with 14 bases of the junction left unmatched. CDR3 length: 15 amino acids. CDR1 and CDR2 from the germline V gene are DFQATT and SNEGSKA (reference sequence). CDR3 protein: CSAPGKRESYNEQFF. The CDR3 nucleotides are TGCAGTGCCCCAGGGAAGCGGGAGAGTTATAATGAGCAGTTCTTC.

At least ten counts were recorded for this clonotype. This chain links TRBV29-1 with TRBJ2-1; unclear D gene. CDR1 and CDR2 from the germline V gene are SQVTM and ANQGSEA. V lost 0 bases to trimming and J lost 3 bases, with 9 bases between them. The CDR3 sequence is 14 residues long. CDR3 amino acids: CSVEDHGSYNEQFF. CDR3 DNA sequence: TGCAGCGTTGAAGATCACGGCAGCTACAATGAGCAGTTCTTC.

The chain joins TRBV7-6 to TRBJ2-5, with unresolved D. This CDR3 contains 14 residues. From germline, CDR1 is SGHVS and CDR2 FNYEAQ. V lost 5 bases, J lost 0 bases, and 10 bases lay in between. CDR3 nucleotides: TGTGCCAGCAGCCCCGTTCCGGACCAAGAGACCCAGTACTTC. This codes for CASSPVPDQETQYF.

The sample holds a few counts of this clonotype. The chain links TRBV6-2 or TRBV6-3 to TRBJ2-1; 10 nucleotides agree with TRBD2. Losses at the gene ends were 8 bases for V and 7 bases for J; bases not matched to a gene: 5. The CDR3 length is 13 residues. Germline V gives CDR1 MNHEY, CDR2 SVGEGT. The CDR3 coding sequence is TGTGCCAGCGGAAAGCGGGAGGGGAATGAGCAGTTCTTC. Amino acids: CASGKREGNEQFF.